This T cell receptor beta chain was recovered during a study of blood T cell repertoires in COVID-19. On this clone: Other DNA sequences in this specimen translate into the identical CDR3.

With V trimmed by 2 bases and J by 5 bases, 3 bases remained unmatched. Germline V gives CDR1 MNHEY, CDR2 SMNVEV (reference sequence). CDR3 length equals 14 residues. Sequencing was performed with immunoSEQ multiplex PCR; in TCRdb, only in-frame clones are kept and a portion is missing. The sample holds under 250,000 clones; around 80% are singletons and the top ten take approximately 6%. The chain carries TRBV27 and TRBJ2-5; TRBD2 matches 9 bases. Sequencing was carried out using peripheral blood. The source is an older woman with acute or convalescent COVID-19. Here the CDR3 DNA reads TGTGCCAGCAGTTTAGGAACTAGCGGGGAGACCCAGTACTTC. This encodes CASSLGTSGETQYF.